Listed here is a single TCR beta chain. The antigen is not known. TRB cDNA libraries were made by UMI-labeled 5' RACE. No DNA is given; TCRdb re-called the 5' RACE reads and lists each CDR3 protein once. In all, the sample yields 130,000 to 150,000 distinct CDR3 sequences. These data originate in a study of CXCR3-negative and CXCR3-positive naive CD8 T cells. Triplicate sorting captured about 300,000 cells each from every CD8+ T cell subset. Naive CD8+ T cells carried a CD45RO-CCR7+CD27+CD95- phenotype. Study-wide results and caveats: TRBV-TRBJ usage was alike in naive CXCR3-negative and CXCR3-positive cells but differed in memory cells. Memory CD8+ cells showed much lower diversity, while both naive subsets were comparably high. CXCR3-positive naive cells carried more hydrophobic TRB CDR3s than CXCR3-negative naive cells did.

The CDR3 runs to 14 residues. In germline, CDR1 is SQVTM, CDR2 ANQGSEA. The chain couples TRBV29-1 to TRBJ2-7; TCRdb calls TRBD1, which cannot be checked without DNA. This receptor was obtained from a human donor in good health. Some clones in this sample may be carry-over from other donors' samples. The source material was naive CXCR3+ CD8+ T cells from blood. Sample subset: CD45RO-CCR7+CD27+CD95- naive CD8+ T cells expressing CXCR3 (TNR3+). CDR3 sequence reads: CSVETGLTGDEQYF.